This T cell receptor beta chain was identified in a study of vaccination effects on CD4 cells after COVID-19. General observations from the study: No early post-infection timepoints were available in the study, which also included few convalescent patients.

This clone was recorded only once. The antigen remains unidentified. Once cultured for roughly 10 days, the cells underwent separation to obtain CD4+ T cells. Recipients of the vaccine had no prior SARS-CoV-2 infection and negative nucleocapsid antibodies. Half-medium changes using IL-2 medium occurred on days 3 and 7. Profiled with immunoSEQ multiplex PCR; TCRdb holds only in-frame clones, not every one. The sample has about 74,000 clones; 70% to 80% are singletons. This material consisted of CD4+ T cells from PBMCs cultured without peptide, taken before COVID-19 vaccination. This receptor was obtained from a human donor who received a COVID-19 vaccine.

The CDR3 loop is CASSQEGAYTEAFF. CDR3 coding DNA: TGCGCCAGCAGCCAAGAGGGTGCCTACACTGAAGCTTTCTTT. The genes are TRBV4-3 and TRBJ1-1, with D unclear. The CDR3 spans 14 residues. Between the trimmed V and J ends, which lost 0 bases and 3 bases, there was a span of 8 bases. CDR1 is LGHNA and CDR2 is YSLEER in the germline V gene.